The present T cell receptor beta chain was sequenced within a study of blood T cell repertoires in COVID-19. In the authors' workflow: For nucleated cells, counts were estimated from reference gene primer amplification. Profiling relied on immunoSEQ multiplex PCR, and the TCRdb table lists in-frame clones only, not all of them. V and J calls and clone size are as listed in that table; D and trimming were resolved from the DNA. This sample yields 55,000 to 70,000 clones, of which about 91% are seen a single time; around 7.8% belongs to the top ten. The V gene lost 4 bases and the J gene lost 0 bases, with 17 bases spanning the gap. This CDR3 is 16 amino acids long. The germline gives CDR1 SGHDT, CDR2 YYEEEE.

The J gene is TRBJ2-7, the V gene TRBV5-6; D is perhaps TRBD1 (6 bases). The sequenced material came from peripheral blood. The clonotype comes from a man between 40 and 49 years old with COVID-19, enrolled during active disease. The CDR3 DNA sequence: TGTGCCAGCAGCGGTGACAGGACCCAACTCTCCTACGAGCAGTACTTC. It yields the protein CASSGDRTQLSYEQYF.